The 4 T cell receptor beta chains in this list originate from one sample, sequenced in a study of blood T cells in healthy people across ages. A second roughly 7 to 11 cycle PCR used barcoded and J-beta primers. TCRdb passed the 5' RACE reads through MiXCR, listing each CDR3 protein once. The sample holds some 1.8 million distinct CDR3 sequences; around 42% are singletons and the top ten take roughly 23%. Sequencing was performed on blood. These receptors came from a human donor in good health.

This clonotype was counted a few times. The gene calls are TRBV12-3 or TRBV12-4 and TRBJ1-2; weak D call: TRBD1 (6 bases). Deletions cut 0 bases from V and 7 bases from J, with 15 bases between. The CDR3 length is 15 residues. CDR3 residues: CASSLARGRGGGYTF. The CDR3 DNA is TGTGCCAGCAGTTTAGCGCGGGGCAGGGGTGGTGGCTACACCTTC.

This clonotype turned up a few times. The chain uses TRBV20-1 and TRBJ2-7; TRBD1 matches 7 bases. The CDR3 sequence is 14 residues long. Trimming at V came to 4 bases and at J to 1 base, leaving 7 bases not matched to a gene. Germline CDR1 reads DFQATT; CDR2 reads SNEGSKA (reference sequence). The CDR3 bases are TGCAGTGCTACTAAACAGGGGAATTCCTACGAGCAGTACTTC. Its protein is CSATKQGNSYEQYF.

The chain has TRBV28 and TRBJ2-7; D unresolved. The CDR3 runs 11 residues. With 6 bases removed from V and 4 bases from J, the gap between germline ends came to 7 bases. The germline V gene encodes CDR1 MDHEN and CDR2 SYDVKM. The CDR3 sequence is CASRARYEQYF. CDR3 sequence (DNA): TGTGCCAGCAGGGCTCGGTACGAGCAGTACTTC. The full variable domain, rest sourced from reference TRBV28 and TRBJ2-7, is DVKVTQSSRYLVKRTGEKVFLECVQDMDHENMFWYRQDPGLGLRLIYFSYDVKMKEKGDIPEGYSVSREKKERFSLILESASTNQTSMYLCASRARYEQYFGPGTRLTVT.

This chain joins TRBV6-2 or TRBV6-3 and TRBJ2-7; 11 bases fit TRBD1. The CDR3 contains 16 residues. Germline CDR1 is MNHEY and CDR2 is SVGEGT. Trimming removed 6 bases from V and 1 base from J; junction bases left unmatched: 8. CDR3 residues: CASRYTRDRGSYEQYF. The CDR3 coding sequence is TGTGCCAGCAGGTACACCCGGGACAGGGGGTCCTACGAGCAGTACTTC.